Following are 2 T cell receptor beta chains from one sample sequenced in a study of blood T cell repertoires in COVID-19. The table came from immunoSEQ multiplex PCR; TCRdb's copy has only in-frame clones and leaves some out. Seen here are roughly 170,000 clones, 86% observed once, and the top ten hold around 20%. Sequencing used peripheral blood. The source is a man aged 70-80 years with active or convalescent COVID-19.

The V gene is TRBV30, the J gene TRBJ1-2, with D unclear. The CDR3 totals 13 residues. Trimming took off 2 bases at V and 2 bases at J, with 9 bases between the two ends. CDR1 is GTSNPN and CDR2 is SVGIG in the germline V gene (reference sequence). The DNA of the CDR3 is TGTGCCTGGAGTACGTTACAGAACTATGGCTACACCTTC. It specifies CAWSTLQNYGYTF. Full variable domain (missing parts from reference TRBV30 and TRBJ1-2): SQTIHQWPATLVQPVGSPLSLECTVEGTSNPNLYWYRQAAGRGLQLLFYSVGIGQISSEVPQNLSASRPQDRQFILSSKKLLLSDSGFYLCAWSTLQNYGYTFGSGTRLTVV.

The V and J genes are TRBV9 and TRBJ2-1, with 9 bases lining up with TRBD2. The CDR3 has 16 amino acids. Looked up from germline, CDR1 is SGDLS and CDR2 is YYNGEE. The junction had 8 bases not matched to a gene; V was cut back by 1 base and J by 6 bases. CDR3 loop: CASSVLWTSVTNEQFF. The CDR3 region has the DNA TGTGCCAGCAGCGTATTGTGGACTAGCGTAACCAATGAGCAGTTCTTC.